These 27 T cell receptor beta chains originate from one sample sequenced in a study of CD8+ T cells in alopecia areata. Treatment of the sample: oral pan-JAK inhibitor, 5-10 mg twice daily. In each case, RNA was isolated and then reverse transcribed into cDNA as the sequencing template. Generated by immunoSEQ multiplex PCR, the TCRdb table keeps only in-frame clones and is missing some. The sample contains around 120,000 clones, around 53% of which appear only once. The starting material was CD4+ T cells sorted from blood, obtained at week 4, from a patient treated with tofacitinib. These receptors were obtained from a human donor with alopecia areata.

The chain is built from TRBV5-1 and TRBJ2-5, with D unclear. The germline CDR1 and CDR2 sequences are SGHRS and YFSETQ. The V gene lost 4 bases and the J gene lost 2 bases, with 6 bases spanning the gap. This CDR3 has 12 residues. The CDR3, as DNA: TGCGCCAGCAGCAACTCGCAAGAGACCCAGTACTTC. Encoded protein: CASSNSQETQYF.

The chain carries TRBV30 and TRBJ1-2; 9 bases are shared with TRBD1. Germline loops: CDR1 GTSNPN, CDR2 SVGIG (reference sequence). V was pared by 2 bases and J by 8 bases, with 15 bases of the junction left unmatched. This CDR3 contains 16 residues. The CDR3 loop reads CAWSIPTGTGSSGYTF. In nucleotides, the CDR3 is TGTGCCTGGAGTATACCCACCGGGACAGGGTCATCCGGCTACACCTTC. Based on the CDR3 plus reference TRBV30 and TRBJ1-2, the full variable domain is SQTIHQWPATLVQPVGSPLSLECTVEGTSNPNLYWYRQAAGRGLQLLFYSVGIGQISSEVPQNLSASRPQDRQFILSSKKLLLSDSGFYLCAWSIPTGTGSSGYTFGSGTRLTVV.

The rearrangement links TRBV29-1 to TRBJ1-2; 10 bases match TRBD1. Germline CDR1 SQVTM, CDR2 ANQGSEA. V shed 3 bases and J 7 bases; nucleotides not matched to a gene: 5. The CDR3 contains 13 residues. The CDR3 DNA reads as TGCAGCGTTGAGCGGACAGGGGGAGGTGGCTACACCTTC. It is translated as CSVERTGGGGYTF.

The V and J genes are TRBV7-3 and TRBJ2-1; D is unresolved. The V end was cut by 3 bases, the J end by 10 bases, with 10 bases between. The CDR3 is 12 amino acids. Germline CDR1 reads SGHTA; CDR2 reads FQGTGA. CDR3 nucleotides: TGTGCCAGCAGCTTTCCTCTTGGGGAGCAGTTCTTC. Translation: CASSFPLGEQFF.

This clone was seen only a few times. J is TRBJ2-1 and V is TRBV6-5; D may correspond to TRBD1 or TRBD2 (6 bases each). V shed 0 bases and J shed 2 bases, with 11 bases lying between them. CDR3 length: 16 amino acids. CDR1 is MNHEY and CDR2 is SVGAGI in the germline V gene. CDR3 nucleotide sequence: TGTGCCAGCAGTTACTCTCTGGGGGGCGCCTACAATGAGCAGTTCTTC. Its protein product is CASSYSLGGAYNEQFF.

The chain links TRBV20-1 to TRBJ2-5; D gene uncertain. The V gene's germline CDR1 is DFQATT and CDR2 SNEGSKA (reference sequence). V was trimmed by 6 bases and J by 5 bases, leaving 10 bases between them. CDR3 length: 11 residues. The CDR3: CSALRSETQYF. The DNA of the CDR3 is TGCAGTGCGCTAAGATCGGAGACCCAGTACTTC.

The V and J genes are TRBV6-5 and TRBJ2-5; tentatively, D is TRBD1 or TRBD2 (5 bases each). CDR1 MNHEY and CDR2 SVGAGI come from the germline V gene. The CDR3 covers 13 residues. With 5 bases removed from V and 1 base from J, the gap between germline ends came to 8 bases. The CDR3 bases are TGTGCCAGCAGTCCGAGGGGCCAAGAGACCCAGTACTTC. Amino acid sequence: CASSPRGQETQYF.

This rearrangement joins TRBV30 to TRBJ1-2; 9 positions agree with TRBD1. Trimming at V came to 0 bases and at J to 6 bases, leaving 11 bases not matched to a gene. The CDR3 has 16 amino acids. Germline lookup yields CDR1 GTSNPN and CDR2 SVGIG (reference sequence). The CDR3 spells CAWSVRTGGRRDGYTF. The CDR3 nucleotides are TGTGCCTGGAGTGTACGAACAGGGGGCCGGAGGGATGGCTACACCTTC.

This sequence joins TRBV25-1 and TRBJ2-1; the match to TRBD2 covers 11 bases. With V trimmed by 8 bases and J by 7 bases, 7 bases remained unmatched. CDR3 length: 14 amino acids. Germline V lookup: CDR1 MGHDK, CDR2 SYGVNS. In DNA form, the CDR3 reads TGTGCCAGCGATACTAGCGGGAGAGGTAATGAGCAGTTCTTC. This sequence encodes CASDTSGRGNEQFF.

The chain is built from TRBV15 and TRBJ1-2; D ambiguous. The germline gives CDR1 LNHNV, CDR2 YYDKDF (reference sequence). Trimming shortened V by 0 bases and J by 10 bases, and 6 bases separated the two germline ends. CDR3 length: 11 residues. CDR3 residues: CATSRDRLYTF. The CDR3 coding sequence is TGTGCCACCAGCAGAGATCGACTCTACACCTTC. Full variable domain (outside the CDR3, taken from reference TRBV15 and TRBJ1-2): DAMVIQNPRYQVTQFGKPVTLSCSQTLNHNVMYWYQQKSSQAPKLLFHYYDKDFNNEADTPDNFQSRRPNTSFCFLDIRSPGLGDTAMYLCATSRDRLYTFGSGTRLTVV.

Concerning this clone itself: The sample contains more than one DNA sequence encoding this CDR3. The chain carries TRBV29-1 and TRBJ2-7; possibly TRBD2 for D (6 bases). The germline V gene encodes CDR1 SQVTM and CDR2 ANQGSEA. CDR3 size: 12 residues. V gave up 6 bases and J gave up 3 bases, with 12 bases separating them. The CDR3 sequence is CSVGTSGYEQYF. CDR3 coding DNA: TGCAGCGTGGGGACTTCGGGCTACGAGCAGTACTTC.

This rearrangement joins TRBV29-1 to TRBJ1-1; the match to TRBD1 covers 10 bases. CDR3 length: 14 residues. The V segment lost 6 bases and the J segment 10 bases; nucleotides outside the gene matches: 14. Looked up from germline, CDR1 is SQVTM and CDR2 is ANQGSEA. CDR3 amino acids: CSVSTGTGVGGAFF. The CDR3 DNA follows: TGCAGCGTATCGACCGGGACAGGGGTCGGAGGAGCTTTCTTT.

The sample holds a few counts of this clone. This specimen includes other DNA sequences encoding the same CDR3. The V and J genes are TRBV6-5 and TRBJ2-7; the D call may be TRBD1 or TRBD2 (5 bases each). The CDR3 sequence is 12 residues long. Trimming cost V 5 bases and J 6 bases, with 11 bases left between them. Looked up from germline, CDR1 is MNHEY and CDR2 is SVGAGI. CDR3 DNA: TGTGCCAGCAGTCCCGGGGCGGGCGAGCAGTACTTC. Translated, it gives CASSPGAGEQYF.

The rearrangement joins TRBV11-2 to TRBJ2-1; TRBD2 agrees at 9 bases. The V gene end was trimmed by 4 bases and the J gene end by 6 bases; junction bases not matched to a gene: 4. CDR3 length: 14 amino acids. Germline V CDR1 and CDR2: SGHAT, FQNNGV. The CDR3 is CASSWRGGLNEQFF. In DNA form, the CDR3 reads TGTGCCAGCAGCTGGCGGGGGGGTCTCAATGAGCAGTTCTTC.

J is TRBJ1-2 and V is TRBV30; no definite D call. This CDR3 is built from 12 residues. The V gene's germline CDR1 is GTSNPN and CDR2 SVGIG (reference sequence). V lost 5 bases and J 4 bases, leaving 11 bases between the germline ends. CDR3 protein: CAWVDSGYGYTF. The CDR3 DNA reads TGTGCCTGGGTAGACTCTGGCTATGGCTACACCTTC.

The chain is built from TRBV7-2 and TRBJ2-6; a weak D match, TRBD2 (6 bases). Germline V gene sequence: CDR1 SGHTA, CDR2 FQGNSA. V was trimmed by 1 base and J by 0 bases, leaving 7 bases between them. The CDR3 extends over 16 amino acids. Here the CDR3 DNA reads TGTGCCAGCAGCTTAGTGGGGGGCTCTGGGGCCAACGTCCTGACTTTC. Its protein is CASSLVGGSGANVLTF.

The V gene is TRBV4-1, the J gene TRBJ2-1; TRBD2 matches at 13 bases. Germline V CDR1 and CDR2: MGHRA, YSYEKL. There are 15 residues in the CDR3. V lost 6 bases and J lost 2; bases outside the gene matches: 1. Here the CDR3 reads CASSGTSGAYNEQFF. CDR3 sequence (DNA): TGCGCCAGCAGTGGGACTAGCGGGGCCTACAATGAGCAGTTCTTC.

This chain joins TRBV7-3 and TRBJ2-1; TRBD2 is a possible D gene (5 bases). The V and J ends lost 1 base and 5 bases respectively, with 12 bases between them. The germline CDR1 and CDR2 sequences are SGHTA and FQGTGA. This CDR3 spans 15 amino acids. The CDR3 region has the DNA TGTGCCAGCAGCTTAATAAAACTAGTCCACAATGAGCAGTTCTTC. This encodes CASSLIKLVHNEQFF. The whole variable domain, remainder taken from reference TRBV7-3 and TRBJ2-1, is GAGVSQTPSNKVTEKGKYVELRCDPISGHTALYWYRQSLGQGPEFLIYFQGTGAADDSGLPNDRFFAVRPEGSVSTLKIQRTERGDSAVYLCASSLIKLVHNEQFFGPGTRLTVL.

There are a few counts of this clone. The chain employs TRBV2 and TRBJ2-2, with D possibly being TRBD2 (6 bases). V was pared by 2 bases and J by 0 bases, with 13 bases between. Germline CDR1 reads SNHLY; CDR2 reads FYNNEI. CDR3 size: 17 residues. This chain's CDR3 is CASSEWGVSSNTGELFF. The CDR3 DNA sequence: TGTGCCAGCAGTGAATGGGGGGTATCTTCGAACACCGGGGAGCTGTTTTTT.

The rearrangement uses TRBV10-1 and TRBJ2-6; possibly TRBD2 for D (5 bases). Trimming stripped 6 bases from V and 0 bases from J, with 12 bases between. The germline V gene has CDR1 WNHNN and CDR2 SYGVQD (reference sequence). The CDR3 is 16 amino acids. CDR3 DNA sequence: TGCGCCAGCAGAGAGGGCACAGCCTCTGGGGCCAACGTCCTGACTTTC. Translated: CASREGTASGANVLTF.

The rearrangement uses TRBV4-1 and TRBJ2-7; a weak D match, TRBD2 (6 bases). Trimming left V 1 base short and J 0 bases short, with 13 bases between. This CDR3 spans 16 amino acids. CDR1 is MGHRA and CDR2 is YSYEKL in the germline V gene. The CDR3 nucleotides read TGCGCCAGCAGCCAAGGCAGAGGCGGGATCTCCTACGAGCAGTACTTC. This gives the protein CASSQGRGGISYEQYF.

The chain joins TRBV29-1 to TRBJ1-5, with a weak D call TRBD1 (5 bases). The germline V and J ends were trimmed by 6 bases and 1 base, with 16 bases remaining between them. The germline gives CDR1 SQVTM, CDR2 ANQGSEA. The CDR3 has 15 amino acids. In nucleotides, the CDR3 is TGCAGCGTAAGGGACGGAACAATGAGCAATCAGCCCCAGCATTTT. Translating gives CSVRDGTMSNQPQHF.

This clone was recorded a few times. This sequence joins TRBV30 and TRBJ1-2; the D is unclear. CDR3 length: 10 residues. CDR1 is GTSNPN, CDR2 SVGIG, per germline (reference sequence). V lost 2 bases to trimming and J lost 10 bases, with 8 bases between them. CDR3 region: CAWSTLIYTF. Written as DNA, the CDR3 is TGTGCCTGGAGTACCCTAATCTACACCTTC.

The rearrangement links TRBV2 to TRBJ1-5, with D tentatively TRBD1 (6 bases). Trimming took off 5 bases at V and 7 bases at J, with 9 bases between the two ends. This CDR3 spans 12 amino acids. CDR1 is SNHLY, CDR2 FYNNEI, per germline. The CDR3 region has the DNA TGTGCCAGCAGTAACAGGGAGCAGCCCCAGCATTTT. Its protein is CASSNREQPQHF.

The chain recombines TRBV27 with TRBJ2-1; 7 positions match TRBD2. The CDR3 runs to 16 residues. V was pared by 0 bases and J by 5 bases, with 7 bases of the junction left unmatched. The V gene's germline CDR1 is MNHEY and CDR2 SMNVEV (reference sequence). The CDR3 DNA reads TGTGCCAGCAGTTTATCCCGGACTAGGAGGGACAATGAGCAGTTCTTC. As protein: CASSLSRTRRDNEQFF.

J is TRBJ2-2 and V is TRBV27, with unresolved D. This CDR3 region has 16 residues. Germline loops: CDR1 MNHEY, CDR2 SMNVEV (reference sequence). V was shortened by 8 bases and J by 6 bases, with 22 bases between the two germline ends. CDR3 in amino acids: CASRRKALPGPGELFF. As DNA, the CDR3 is TGTGCCAGCCGACGGAAGGCCCTGCCGGGCCCCGGGGAGCTGTTTTTT.

In nucleotides, the CDR3 is TGCAGCGTTGGCGTACAGGGGTCCTACGAGCAGTACTTC. Translated, it gives CSVGVQGSYEQYF. The chain carries TRBV29-1 and TRBJ2-7; 7 nucleotides align to TRBD1. CDR1 and CDR2 (germline): SQVTM, ANQGSEA. The CDR3 runs 13 residues. Trimming at V came to 4 bases and at J to 1 base, leaving 4 bases not matched to a gene.